This TCR beta chain was profiled in a study of neurological immune-mediated disorders. General study points: Private repertoires in all groups were suggested, as expanded clones shared no CDR3 amino acid sequences across subjects. Phylogenetically, 18 of 34 multiple sclerosis patients' repertoires fell into one related-CDR3 cluster, a possible signature. There was no association between the multiple sclerosis repertoire cluster and any clinical or MRI feature.

The CDR3 contains 16 residues. Trimming cost V 0 bases and J 4 bases, with 14 bases left between them. The V gene's germline CDR1 is SGHRS and CDR2 YFSETQ. MiXCR was run by TCRdb on the 5' RACE reads, yielding one entry per CDR3 protein. The sample carries about 92,000 distinct CDR3 sequences, roughly 3.5% recorded once. This clonotype has at least ten counts. Its antigen is not identified. Sequenced input: PBMCs. J is TRBJ2-1 and V is TRBV5-1; D remains unclear. This clonotype was obtained from a woman aged 45-60 years with multiple sclerosis. The CDR3 coding sequence is TGCGCCAGCAGCTTGGCCAGGTTTACCTCTTACAATGAGCAGTTCTTC. Protein: CASSLARFTSYNEQFF.